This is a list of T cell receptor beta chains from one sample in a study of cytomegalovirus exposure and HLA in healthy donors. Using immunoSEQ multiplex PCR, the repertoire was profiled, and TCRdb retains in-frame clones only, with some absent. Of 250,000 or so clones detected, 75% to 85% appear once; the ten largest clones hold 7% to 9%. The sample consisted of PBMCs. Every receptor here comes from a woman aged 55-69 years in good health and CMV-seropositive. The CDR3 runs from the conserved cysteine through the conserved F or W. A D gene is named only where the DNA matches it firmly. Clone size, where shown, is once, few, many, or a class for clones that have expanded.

CDR3aa: CASSLMGQGIGELFF
CDR3nt: TGTGCCAGCAGCTTAATGGGACAGGGAATCGGGGAGCTGTTTTTT
d_gene: TRBD1
j_gene: TRBJ2-2
v_gene: TRBV7-8
abundance: NA

CDR3aa: CASSHSSYEQYF
CDR3nt: TGTGCCAGCAGCCACAGCTCCTACGAGCAGTACTTC
d_gene: NA
j_gene: TRBJ2-7
v_gene: TRBV11-2
abundance: NA

CDR3aa: CASSPVWGTGGATNEKLFF
CDR3nt: TGTGCCAGCAGTCCCGTGTGGGGAACAGGGGGCGCAACTAATGAAAAACTGTTTTTT
d_gene: TRBD1
j_gene: TRBJ1-4
v_gene: TRBV28
abundance: NA

CDR3aa: CASSVGTGGFKGYTF
CDR3nt: TGTGCCAGCAGCGTAGGGACAGGGGGCTTCAAAGGCTACACCTTC
d_gene: TRBD1
j_gene: TRBJ1-2
v_gene: TRBV9
abundance: NA

CDR3aa: CASRMTAGGYGYTF
CDR3nt: TGTGCCAGCAGAATGACTGCAGGGGGCTATGGCTACACCTTC
d_gene: TRBD1
j_gene: TRBJ1-2
v_gene: TRBV28
abundance: NA

CDR3aa: CASSKVWDRGHEQYF
CDR3nt: TGTGCCAGCAGCAAAGTATGGGACAGGGGGCACGAGCAGTACTTC
d_gene: NA
j_gene: TRBJ2-7
v_gene: TRBV21-1
abundance: NA

CDR3aa: CASSFGGIRHGYTF
CDR3nt: TGTGCCAGCAGCTTTGGAGGCATCCGACATGGCTACACCTTC
d_gene: NA
j_gene: TRBJ1-2
v_gene: TRBV27
abundance: NA

CDR3aa: CASRGTFFRDTQYF
CDR3nt: TGTGCCAGCAGGGGGACATTTTTTCGAGATACGCAGTATTTT
d_gene: NA
j_gene: TRBJ2-3
v_gene: TRBV2
abundance: NA

CDR3aa: CATRDYNEQFF
CDR3nt: TGTGCCACCAGGGACTACAATGAGCAGTTCTTC
d_gene: NA
j_gene: TRBJ2-1
v_gene: TRBV19
abundance: few

CDR3aa: CASSHGRGRSYNEQFF
CDR3nt: TGCGCCAGCAGCCATGGGCGGGGCCGCTCCTACAATGAGCAGTTCTTC
d_gene: NA
j_gene: TRBJ2-1
v_gene: TRBV4-1
abundance: NA

CDR3aa: CASSPLQSTDTQYF
CDR3nt: TGTGCCAGCAGCCCATTGCAGAGCACAGATACGCAGTATTTT
d_gene: NA
j_gene: TRBJ2-3
v_gene: TRBV28
abundance: once

CDR3aa: CAISEQKNTDTQYF
CDR3nt: TGTGCCATCAGTGAACAGAAAAATACAGATACGCAGTATTTT
d_gene: NA
j_gene: TRBJ2-3
v_gene: TRBV10-3
abundance: once

CDR3aa: CASSPERVSRAGNTIYF
CDR3nt: TGTGCCAGCAGCCCCGAGAGAGTGAGCAGGGCTGGAAACACCATATATTTT
d_gene: NA
j_gene: TRBJ1-3
v_gene: TRBV9
abundance: NA

CDR3aa: CASSPPELAGEYNEQFF
CDR3nt: TGTGCCAGCTCACCACCTGAGTTAGCGGGAGAATACAATGAGCAGTTCTTC
d_gene: TRBD2
j_gene: TRBJ2-1
v_gene: TRBV18
abundance: NA

CDR3aa: CASSFRTSMNEQFF
CDR3nt: TGTGCCAGTAGTTTCCGGACTAGCATGAATGAGCAGTTCTTC
d_gene: TRBD2
j_gene: TRBJ2-1
v_gene: TRBV19
abundance: NA

CDR3aa: CASSLGTPNTGELFF
CDR3nt: TGTGCCAGCAGCTTGGGTACTCCGAACACCGGGGAGCTGTTTTTT
d_gene: NA
j_gene: TRBJ2-2
v_gene: TRBV5-4
abundance: NA

CDR3aa: CASSPPGQGSGNTIYF
CDR3nt: TGTGCCAGCTCACCCCCGGGACAGGGGTCTGGAAACACCATATATTTT
d_gene: TRBD1
j_gene: TRBJ1-3
v_gene: TRBV18
abundance: NA

CDR3aa: CASSLGVGLAGANEQFF
CDR3nt: TGTGCCAGCAGCTTGGGGGTTGGACTAGCGGGAGCGAATGAGCAGTTCTTC
d_gene: TRBD2
j_gene: TRBJ2-1
v_gene: TRBV5-5
abundance: few

CDR3aa: CASSQARSSYNEQFF
CDR3nt: TGCGCCAGCAGCCAGGCCCGTAGCTCCTACAATGAGCAGTTCTTC
d_gene: NA
j_gene: TRBJ2-1
v_gene: TRBV5-1
abundance: NA

CDR3aa: CATSRLGGQGLYLHQPQHF
CDR3nt: TGTGCCACCAGCAGATTGGGGGGGCAGGGACTTTATCTACACCAGCCCCAGCATTTT
d_gene: NA
j_gene: TRBJ1-5
v_gene: TRBV15
abundance: few

CDR3aa: CASSQDLRTEAFF
CDR3nt: TGCGCCAGCAGCCAAGATTTGAGGACTGAAGCTTTCTTT
d_gene: NA
j_gene: TRBJ1-1
v_gene: TRBV4-1
abundance: NA